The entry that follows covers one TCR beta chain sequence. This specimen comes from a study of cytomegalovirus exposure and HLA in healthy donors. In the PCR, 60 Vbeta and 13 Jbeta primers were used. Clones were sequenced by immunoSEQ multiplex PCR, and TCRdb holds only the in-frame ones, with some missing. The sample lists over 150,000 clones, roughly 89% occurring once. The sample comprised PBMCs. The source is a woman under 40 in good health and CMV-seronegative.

This CDR3 reads CASSQQDGTEAFF. The CDR3 DNA is TGTGCCAGCAGCCAACAGGACGGGACTGAAGCTTTCTTT. This sequence joins TRBV11-3 and TRBJ1-1; perhaps TRBD1 as D (5 bases). Germline V gives CDR1 SGHNT, CDR2 YENEEA. V was trimmed by 5 bases and J by 5 bases, leaving 12 bases between them. The length of the CDR3 is 13 residues.